A single T cell receptor beta chain is shown here with its context. Profiled with immunoSEQ multiplex PCR; TCRdb holds only in-frame clones, not every one. The table includes just over 70,000 clones, approximately 93% detected once. The data are from a study of technical replicates of blood from a handful of donors. The V end lost 4 bases, the J end lost 5 bases, and 12 bases lay between the germline ends. From germline, CDR1 is MNHNS and CDR2 SASEGT. This CDR3 spans 13 amino acids. The clonotype originates from a human donor in good health. The chain recombines TRBV6-1 with TRBJ2-7, with TRBD1 as a possible D gene (6 bases). Sequencing was carried out using T cells isolated from PBMCs. The CDR3 sequence is CASSGPRQDEQYF. CDR3 coding DNA: TGTGCCAGCAGTGGACCCAGACAGGACGAGCAGTACTTC.